This passage covers 8 T cell receptor beta chains from one sample sequenced in a study of control samples from healthy donors and cancer patients. Profiling relied on immunoSEQ multiplex PCR, and the TCRdb table lists in-frame clones only, not all of them. Recorded for this sample: approximately 190,000 clones. The material sequenced was blood. The receptors were sampled from a woman in her 30s in good health.

This chain links TRBV2 with TRBJ2-7; D remains unclear. From germline, CDR1 is SNHLY and CDR2 FYNNEI. This CDR3 is 11 amino acids long. V was trimmed by 6 bases and J by 3 bases, leaving 6 bases between them. The CDR3 DNA reads TGTGCCAGCAGGAGCCTCTACGAGCAGTACTTC. Translated, it gives CASRSLYEQYF.

The chain employs TRBV6-4 and TRBJ1-5; TRBD1 might be the D (6 bases). This CDR3 is built from 16 residues. Trimming stripped 0 bases from V and 4 bases from J, with 13 bases between. CDR1 MRHNA and CDR2 SNTAGT come from the germline V gene. This chain's CDR3 is CASSDSRGVPNQPQHF. CDR3 sequence (DNA): TGTGCCAGCAGTGACTCGAGGGGGGTACCAAATCAGCCCCAGCATTTT.

The genes are TRBV28 and TRBJ2-6; D ambiguous. The germline V gene encodes CDR1 MDHEN and CDR2 SYDVKM. This CDR3 is built from 14 residues. Trimming left V 8 bases short and J 1 base short, with 9 bases between. CDR3 protein: CASRRLSGANVLTF. CDR3 sequence (DNA): TGTGCCAGCCGAAGACTGTCTGGGGCCAACGTCCTGACTTTC.

The V call is TRBV6-1, the J call TRBJ1-1; D is unclear. Germline V gene data show CDR1 as MNHNS and CDR2 as SASEGT. Trimming removed 2 bases at V and 6 bases at J, with 7 bases between. This CDR3 has 12 amino acids. CDR3 in DNA: TGTGCCAGCAGTGAATGGGCAGCTGAAGCTTTCTTT. It is translated as CASSEWAAEAFF.

The chain is built from TRBV28 and TRBJ1-2; D remains ambiguous. V lost 1 base and J lost 4, with 13 bases in between. The germline V gene encodes CDR1 MDHEN and CDR2 SYDVKM. This CDR3 has 15 amino acids. The CDR3 DNA sequence: TGTGCCAGCAGTTTATCGGCCACGGCTTCCTATGGCTACACCTTC. It yields the protein CASSLSATASYGYTF.

The chain combines TRBV12-5 with TRBJ2-3, with D unclear. The V end lost 1 base, the J end lost 6 bases, and 8 bases lay between the germline ends. The CDR3 runs 13 residues. Per the germline V gene, CDR1 is LGHNT and CDR2 is FRNRAP. The CDR3 spells CASGLETLDTQYF. In DNA, the CDR3 is TGTGCTAGTGGTTTGGAGACTCTGGATACGCAGTATTTT.

The chain combines TRBV29-1 with TRBJ2-1, with D hard to call. With 5 bases removed from V and 0 bases from J, the gap between germline ends came to 11 bases. CDR1 is SQVTM and CDR2 is ANQGSEA in the germline V gene. This CDR3 comprises 14 residues. The CDR3 bases are TGCAGCGTTTCTGACTTGAGCTCCTACAATGAGCAGTTCTTC. This codes for CSVSDLSSYNEQFF.

This chain joins TRBV7-2 and TRBJ2-7, with D hard to call. Germline CDR1 reads SGHTA; CDR2 reads FQGNSA. V was clipped by 5 bases and J by 2 bases, with 10 bases between them. The CDR3 totals 13 residues. The CDR3 sequence: CASSLSTPYEQYF. The CDR3 DNA follows: TGTGCCAGCAGCCTCTCTACACCCTACGAGCAGTACTTC.